The 23 T cell receptor beta chains reported below all come from one sample, sequenced in a study of T cell clones after liver transplantation. Clones were read by immunoSEQ multiplex PCR, and TCRdb kept only the in-frame ones, dropping some. The table shows about 47,000 clones, with roughly nine tenths occurring only once. Specimen: CD8+ T cells from blood, collected 12 months after liver transplant. These TCRs come from a human patient who received a liver transplant. Some T cells may be transferred from the graft donor.

This clone has only a few counts. V usage is TRBV19 and J usage is TRBJ1-1; D is ambiguous. The CDR3 consists of 13 residues. Deletions cut 8 bases from V and 0 bases from J, with 10 bases between. Germline V gene lookup returns CDR1 LNHDA and CDR2 SQIVND (reference sequence). CDR3 protein: CASGEHLNTEAFF. For the CDR3, the DNA is TGTGCCAGTGGGGAACACCTGAACACTGAAGCTTTCTTT. The variable domain in full, completed from reference TRBV19 and TRBJ1-1, reads DGGITQSPKYLFRKEGQNVTLSCEQNLNHDAMYWYRQDPGQGLRLIYYSQIVNDFQKGDIAEGYSVSREKKESFPLTVTSAQKNPTAFYLCASGEHLNTEAFFGQGTRLTVV.

The CDR3 DNA is TGCGCCAGCAGCTTGGGCGGACTTCTGGGTGAAGCTTTCTTT. Protein product: CASSLGGLLGEAFF. The chain couples TRBV5-1 to TRBJ1-1; no clear D. The V gene's germline CDR1 is SGHRS and CDR2 YFSETQ. This CDR3 is built from 14 residues. Trimming took off 0 bases at V and 7 bases at J, with 13 bases between the two ends.

V usage is TRBV5-4 and J usage is TRBJ1-2; 8 nucleotides line up with TRBD1. The CDR3 runs 15 residues. With V trimmed by 1 base and J by 4 bases, 6 bases remained unmatched. CDR1 is SGHNT, CDR2 YYREEE, per germline (reference sequence). The CDR3: CASSLPRDRIYGYTF. The DNA for the CDR3 is TGTGCCAGCAGCTTGCCCAGGGACAGGATCTATGGCTACACCTTC.

This chain links TRBV28 with TRBJ1-5; D is undetermined. The length of the CDR3 is 16 residues. Germline V gene sequence: CDR1 MDHEN, CDR2 SYDVKM. Trimming took off 5 bases at V and 0 bases at J, with 14 bases between the two ends. CDR3 nucleotide sequence: TGTGCCAGCAGTCCCCGGGCGGGGATTAGCAATCAGCCCCAGCATTTT. This sequence encodes CASSPRAGISNQPQHF. Together with reference TRBV28 and TRBJ1-5, the CDR3 gives the full variable domain: DVKVTQSSRYLVKRTGEKVFLECVQDMDHENMFWYRQDPGLGLRLIYFSYDVKMKEKGDIPEGYSVSREKKERFSLILESASTNQTSMYLCASSPRAGISNQPQHFGDGTRLSIL.

The rearrangement links TRBV11-2 to TRBJ1-1; D uncertain. CDR1 SGHAT and CDR2 FQNNGV come from the germline V gene. The length of the CDR3 is 11 residues. V lost 6 bases, J lost 10 bases, and 12 bases lay in between. The CDR3: CASSSGTVAFF. The CDR3 bases are TGTGCCAGCAGTTCAGGAACGGTAGCTTTCTTT.

The rearrangement links TRBV28 to TRBJ2-7, with a weak D call TRBD2 (7 bases). The CDR3 has 15 residues. V lost 7 bases and J lost 2, with 18 bases in between. Germline values: CDR1 MDHEN, CDR2 SYDVKM. The CDR3 DNA is TGTGCCAGCACCGTGCGGGGGCTAGCGGCCTACGAGCAGTACTTC. Translated, it gives CASTVRGLAAYEQYF.

The rearrangement links TRBV2 to TRBJ2-4; the match to TRBD1 covers 7 bases. With 8 bases clipped from V and 3 bases from J, the junction kept 4 bases outside the gene matches. The CDR3 is 13 residues long. The germline V gene has CDR1 SNHLY and CDR2 FYNNEI. In nucleotides, the CDR3 is TGTGCCAGCCACAGGGGTGTCAAAAACATTCAGTACTTC. This gives the protein CASHRGVKNIQYF. Complete variable domain (other parts from reference TRBV2 and TRBJ2-4): EPEVTQTPSHQVTQMGQEVILRCVPISNHLYFYWYRQILGQKVEFLVSFYNNEISEKSEIFDDQFSVERPDGSNFTLKIRSTKLEDSAMYFCASHRGVKNIQYFGAGTRLSVL.

This rearrangement joins TRBV6-5 to TRBJ1-5; a weak D match, TRBD1 (5 bases). The CDR3 runs to 13 residues. Germline loops: CDR1 MNHEY, CDR2 SVGAGI. V was clipped by 4 bases and J by 5 bases, with 9 bases between them. In nucleotides, the CDR3 is TGTGCCAGCAGTTTCATGGGGGATCAGCCCCAGCATTTT. Translation: CASSFMGDQPQHF.

The sample holds one count of this clone. This chain connects TRBV6-5 to TRBJ1-1, with D tentatively TRBD1 (6 bases). The CDR3 has 15 amino acids. Trimming cost V 0 bases and J 1 base, with 9 bases left between them. Germline CDR1 and CDR2: MNHEY and SVGAGI. Here the CDR3 reads CASSYSRGANTEAFF. In nucleotides, the CDR3 is TGTGCCAGCAGTTACTCCCGGGGGGCGAACACTGAAGCTTTCTTT.

The chain combines TRBV7-9 with TRBJ2-1; 7 nucleotides agree with TRBD2. J was trimmed by 5 bases and V by 1 base; bases with no gene match: 5. Germline V gene sequence: CDR1 SEHNR, CDR2 FQNEAQ (reference sequence). CDR3 size: 15 residues. CDR3 in DNA: TGTGCCAGCAGCTTAGGAACTAGCGCGAACAATGAGCAGTTCTTC. Translation gives CASSLGTSANNEQFF. Together with reference TRBV7-9 and TRBJ2-1, the CDR3 gives the full variable domain: DTGVSQNPRHKITKRGQNVTFRCDPISEHNRLYWYRQTLGQGPEFLTYFQNEAQLEKSRLLSDRFSAERPKGSFSTLEIQRTEQGDSAMYLCASSLGTSANNEQFFGPGTRLTVL.

This clone showed up just once. The chain couples TRBV5-6 to TRBJ2-7; D unresolved. The CDR3 consists of 13 residues. V shed 0 bases and J shed 7 bases, with 11 bases lying between them. Germline CDR1 reads SGHDT; CDR2 reads YYEEEE. The CDR3 bases are TGTGCCAGCAGCTTGGGGGCGCGTAAAGAGCAGTACTTC. It codes for CASSLGARKEQYF.

The chain has TRBV19 and TRBJ2-2; D is possibly TRBD2 (6 bases). Germline V gene sequence: CDR1 LNHDA, CDR2 SQIVND (reference sequence). Trimming cost V 6 bases and J 7 bases, with 15 bases left between them. This CDR3 spans 14 amino acids. The CDR3 sequence: CASRGGIYGGELFF. The CDR3 nucleotides are TGTGCCAGTAGGGGCGGGATTTACGGCGGGGAGCTGTTTTTT.

This chain uses TRBV5-4 with TRBJ2-7, with 9 nucleotides matching TRBD2. This CDR3 is built from 15 residues. CDR1 and CDR2 from the germline V gene are SGHNT and YYREEE (reference sequence). The V and J ends lost 1 base and 2 bases, in that order; junction bases with no gene match: 4. CDR3 DNA: TGTGCCAGCAGCTTGTCGGCTAGCGGGACCTACGAGCAGTACTTC. Translating it yields CASSLSASGTYEQYF.

This sequence joins TRBV27 and TRBJ2-5; either TRBD1 or TRBD2 may supply D (5 bases each). This CDR3 is built from 14 residues. Germline-derived CDR1 and CDR2 are MNHEY and SMNVEV (reference sequence). V was cut by 6 bases and J by 0 bases, with 11 bases left in between. This chain's CDR3 is CASSPGTNQETQYF. DNA of the CDR3: TGTGCCAGCAGCCCCGGGACCAACCAAGAGACCCAGTACTTC.

In its sample, this clone was seen once. The chain employs TRBV11-2 and TRBJ2-5; no firm D call. Germline lookup yields CDR1 SGHAT and CDR2 FQNNGV. CDR3 length: 14 amino acids. V shed 7 bases and J shed 1 base, with 13 bases lying between them. CDR3 sequence (DNA): TGTGCCAGCAACCCCTCGTACAGCCAAGAGACCCAGTACTTC. Encoded protein: CASNPSYSQETQYF.

This chain uses TRBV19 with TRBJ2-1, with D possibly being TRBD2 (6 bases). V was pared by 2 bases and J by 8 bases, with 13 bases between. The CDR3 is made up of 14 amino acids. CDR1 is LNHDA, CDR2 SQIVND, per germline (reference sequence). The CDR3 bases are TGTGCCAGTAGTATATGGACTAATTTCGATGAGCAGTTCTTC. Encoded protein: CASSIWTNFDEQFF.

In its sample, this clone was seen a few times. The J gene is TRBJ2-1, the V gene TRBV4-1; a weak D match, TRBD2 (5 bases). The CDR3 is made up of 15 amino acids. The germline V gene encodes CDR1 MGHRA and CDR2 YSYEKL. V lost 1 base and J 8 bases, leaving 15 bases between the germline ends. CDR3 nucleotides: TGCGCCAGCAGCCAAGGCCCTGGCTTTAGCGATGAGCAGTTCTTC. As protein: CASSQGPGFSDEQFF.

The rearrangement joins TRBV7-6 to TRBJ2-7, with 8 bases aligning to TRBD2. This CDR3 comprises 16 residues. V gave up 5 bases and J gave up 2 bases; unmatched junction bases: 11. CDR1 and CDR2 from the germline V gene are SGHVS and FNYEAQ. CDR3: CASSRVAGSPPYEQYF. The CDR3 region has the DNA TGTGCCAGCAGCCGGGTAGCGGGATCTCCCCCCTACGAGCAGTACTTC.

The rearrangement uses TRBV27 and TRBJ2-7; D possibly corresponds to TRBD2 (7 bases). Trimming stripped 7 bases from V and 5 bases from J, with 18 bases between. Germline CDR1 is MNHEY and CDR2 is SMNVEV (reference sequence). This CDR3 spans 14 amino acids. CDR3 amino acids: CASTPRGRGDEQYF. CDR3 bases: TGTGCCAGCACCCCTCGAGGGAGGGGGGACGAGCAGTACTTC.

The chain joins TRBV29-1 to TRBJ2-2, with D possibly being TRBD1 (6 bases). From germline, CDR1 is SQVTM and CDR2 ANQGSEA. Trimming stripped 0 bases from V and 6 bases from J, with 8 bases between. The CDR3 has 13 residues. CDR3 amino acids: CSVEEGGAGELFF. In DNA form, the CDR3 reads TGCAGCGTTGAAGAAGGGGGTGCCGGGGAGCTGTTTTTT.

This chain joins TRBV27 and TRBJ1-2; the D is unclear. The CDR3 loop spans 15 amino acids. V was shortened by 2 bases and J by 5 bases, with 15 bases between the two germline ends. The germline CDR1 and CDR2 sequences are MNHEY and SMNVEV (reference sequence). DNA for the CDR3: TGTGCCAGCAGTTTAAGTAGGGAAATAATGTATGGCTACACCTTC. It codes for CASSLSREIMYGYTF.

This chain uses TRBV5-1 with TRBJ2-7; D is undetermined. The CDR3 totals 16 residues. Germline CDR1 and CDR2: SGHRS and YFSETQ. Trimming cost V 3 bases and J 6 bases, with 22 bases left between them. This CDR3 is CASSSDFQTSGVEQYF. CDR3 in DNA: TGCGCCAGCAGCTCCGATTTCCAGACTTCGGGCGTCGAGCAGTACTTC.

The V call is TRBV6-1, the J call TRBJ2-5; 7 nucleotides agree with TRBD1. This CDR3 region has 13 residues. Germline V lookup: CDR1 MNHNS, CDR2 SASEGT. V was clipped by 11 bases and J by 5 bases; unmatched bases: 11. CDR3 region: CAHRTGTVETQYF. The CDR3 DNA is TGTGCCCATCGGACAGGCACGGTGGAGACCCAGTACTTC.